This T cell receptor (beta chain) was captured in a study of shared clonotypes between healthy human individuals. The overall study: Each donor's CD8 memory used one plate, CD8 naive two, each CD4 subset three.

About this clone: Its matching antigen is unknown.

The data were produced by immunoSEQ multiplex PCR, yet TCRdb's version contains in-frame clones alone and is incomplete. Of 2 million to 2.5 million clones detected, just under 95% appear once; the ten largest clones hold 0.37%. Study conclusions and caveats: Large sequencing depth failed to make sorted-subset sequencing complete, rarefaction showed.

V lost 5 bases to trimming and J lost 14 bases, with 16 bases between them. CDR3 size: 12 residues. The germline CDR1 and CDR2 sequences are MDHEN and SYDVKM. The TCR originated in a man younger than 35 in good health. Some clones in this sample may be carry-over from other donors' samples. The sequencing input was naive CD4+ T cells from PBMCs. As to subset: CD45RA+ positively selected. The genes are TRBV28 and TRBJ2-1; D is uncertain. In DNA, the CDR3 is TGTGCCAGCAGTCCGATGGTGGGCTCGAAGTTCTTC. This gives the protein CASSPMVGSKFF.